Listed below are T cell receptor beta chains from one sample, sequenced in a study of tumor-infiltrating lymphocytes in localized non-small cell lung cancer. Assay: immunoSEQ multiplex PCR; the TCRdb copy retains only in-frame clones and omits some. In the table there are about 12,000 clones, roughly 88% of which are singletons. The sample was uninvolved lung tissue not adjacent to the tumor. The receptors were gathered from a human donor with non-small cell lung cancer. The CDR3 runs from the conserved cysteine through the conserved F or W. The D gene is left open where the match is weak. A row's size may be missing; if present it is once, few, many or a size class.

NA,TRBV6-5,TRBJ1-6,TRBD1,TGTGCCAGCAGTTACGGGGGACAGGGGGGTAATTCACCCCTCCACTTT,CASSYGGQGGNSPLHF
once,TRBV6-1,TRBJ2-5,TRBD2,TGTGCCAGCAGTGAACTAGCGGGAGGGCAAGAGACCCAGTACTTC,CASSELAGGQETQYF
NA,TRBV6-5,TRBJ2-3,TRBD2,TGTGCCAGCAGTTACCGCGCGGGAGTGTCAGATACGCAGTATTTT,CASSYRAGVSDTQYF
once,TRBV6-4,TRBJ2-6,NA,TGTGCCAGCACCCAGGACGGGAGCTCTGGGGCCAACGTCCTGACTTTC,CASTQDGSSGANVLTF
NA,TRBV29-1,TRBJ1-1,NA,TGCAGCGTTGAAGAGACGAAAAACACTGAAGCTTTCTTT,CSVEETKNTEAFF
NA,TRBV10-1,TRBJ1-5,NA,TGCGCCAGCAGTAAGAATCGACAGAAGGGCAATCAGCCCCAGCATTTT,CASSKNRQKGNQPQHF
NA,TRBV2,TRBJ1-1,TRBD1,TGTGCCAGCAGTACCGGACAGGAGGTGTGGGCTTTCTTT,CASSTGQEVWAFF
NA,TRBV6-5,TRBJ2-7,NA,TGTGCCAGCAGTCCCTCCAGGGCAGGAGGCGAGCAGTACTTC,CASSPSRAGGEQYF
NA,TRBV5-1,TRBJ2-5,TRBD2,TGCGCCAGCACCCCGCAGAAGGGCGGGAGGGCCGGTGAGACCCAGTACTTC,CASTPQKGGRAGETQYF
NA,TRBV7-2,TRBJ2-7,TRBD2,TGTGCCAGCAGCAACAAGGCGGGAGCCTCCTACGAGCAGTACTTC,CASSNKAGASYEQYF
NA,TRBV6-5,TRBJ2-1,NA,TGTGCCAGCAGTTACTCGTCGAGCGGCTCCTACAATGAGCAGTTCTTC,CASSYSSSGSYNEQFF
NA,TRBV28,TRBJ2-1,NA,TGTGCCAGCAGTTTATGGAGTTCCTACAATGAGCAGTTCTTC,CASSLWSSYNEQFF
NA,TRBV5-6,TRBJ2-2,NA,TGTGCCAGCAGCTTGTTATTAGGGAGTTTGGCCGGGGAGCTGTTTTTT,CASSLLLGSLAGELFF
NA,TRBV2,TRBJ2-2,TRBD2,TGTGCCAGCCAAGTACTAGCGGGGGCTCACACCGGGGAGCTGTTTTTT,CASQVLAGAHTGELFF